These 8 T cell receptor beta chains were all obtained from the same sample, sequenced in a study of cytomegalovirus exposure and HLA in healthy donors. The PCR used 60 Vbeta and 13 Jbeta primers. Some clones are missing from TCRdb's copy, which holds only in-frame ones; the method was immunoSEQ multiplex PCR. Of tens of thousands of clones listed, around 83% are singletons. The specimen sequenced was PBMCs. These receptors originate from a man in his sixties or seventies in good health and CMV-seropositive.

V usage is TRBV14 and J usage is TRBJ2-3; maybe TRBD2 (5 bases). V lost 1 base, J lost 1 base, and 12 bases lay in between. Germline CDR1 reads SGHDN; CDR2 reads FVKESK. The length of the CDR3 is 16 residues. CDR3 DNA sequence: TGTGCCAGCAGCCAAGTTTACGGAGCGGGCACAGATACGCAGTATTTT. Translated: CASSQVYGAGTDTQYF.

The genes are TRBV10-1 and TRBJ2-5, with 8 bases lining up with TRBD2. Per germline, CDR1 WNHNN and CDR2 SYGVQD (reference sequence). Trimming took 4 bases from V and 5 from J; bases not matched to a gene: 9. There are 15 residues in the CDR3. Here the CDR3 reads CASSASAGDGETQYF. The CDR3 nucleotides are TGCGCCAGCAGTGCCTCAGCGGGGGATGGGGAGACCCAGTACTTC.

CDR3 nucleotide sequence: TGTGCCAGCAGTGAGAGGGGACAGGGAGGGTATGGCTACACCTTC. This codes for CASSERGQGGYGYTF. V and J are TRBV2 and TRBJ1-2, with 9 nucleotides matching TRBD1. Germline CDR1 is SNHLY and CDR2 is FYNNEI. This CDR3 has 15 residues. The trim removed 3 bases at V and 5 bases at J, leaving 7 bases unmatched.

This clone occurred a few times. J is TRBJ1-4 and V is TRBV13; no clear D. Germline CDR1 is PRHDT and CDR2 is FYEKMQ (reference sequence). CDR3 length: 14 residues. Deletions cut 0 bases from V and 7 bases from J, with 9 bases between. CDR3 sequence (DNA): TGTGCCAGCAGCTTAGGGTATCCTTCTGAAAAACTGTTTTTT. Its translation: CASSLGYPSEKLFF. The full variable domain, with the rest looked up from reference TRBV13 and TRBJ1-4, is AAGVIQSPRHLIKEKRETATLKCYPIPRHDTVYWYQQGPGQDPQFLISFYEKMQSDKGSIPDRFSAQQFSDYHSELNMSSLELGDSALYFCASSLGYPSEKLFFGSGTQLSVL.

The chain carries TRBV28 and TRBJ1-1; D not certain. The ends were cut back, 8 bases at V and 2 bases at J, with 15 bases in the middle. Germline V CDR1 and CDR2: MDHEN, SYDVKM. This CDR3 has 14 amino acids. CDR3 sequence (DNA): TGTGCCAGCGATTCACGGCGGGAAAACACTGAAGCTTTCTTT. Translating it yields CASDSRRENTEAFF.

Of note for this clone: It is unclear where the CDR3 begins or ends on the DNA, so no DNA is shown, and the CDR3 is as TCRdb lists it. V gene TRBV2 combines with J gene TRBJ1-2. CDR1 and CDR2 (germline): SNHLY, FYNNEI. The CDR3 sequence runs 13 residues, both termini included. This CDR3 reads CASTSGRDGGYTF.

This clone has a handful of counts. V is TRBV4-2 and J is TRBJ2-3, with 8 positions matching TRBD2. The V segment lost 1 base and the J segment 3 bases; nucleotides outside the gene matches: 3. There are 15 residues in the CDR3. CDR1 is LGHNA and CDR2 is YNFKEQ in the germline V gene. CDR3 sequence reads: CASSQVVAGTDTQYF. The DNA of the CDR3 is TGTGCCAGCAGCCAAGTGGTAGCGGGGACAGATACGCAGTATTTT.

The rearrangement uses TRBV4-2 and TRBJ2-3; the D gene is possibly TRBD1 (6 bases). From germline, CDR1 is LGHNA and CDR2 YNFKEQ. Between the trimmed V and J ends, which lost 1 base and 0 bases, there was a span of 8 bases. The CDR3 runs 15 residues. CDR3: CASSQGTDSTDTQYF. The CDR3 coding sequence is TGTGCCAGCAGCCAAGGGACAGACAGCACAGATACGCAGTATTTT.